Below are 23 T cell receptor beta chains sequenced from a single sample in a study of graft-versus-host responses after intestinal transplantation. The antigens for these receptors are not known. Sequenced by immunoSEQ multiplex PCR; TCRdb stores in-frame clones only, minus some. This sample carries roughly 96,000 clones, roughly nine tenths of them seen once, and the ten largest clones take around 0.49%. The sample here was unstimulated CD8+ T cells sorted from spleen or lymph node cells, taken before intestinal transplant. The source is a human donor who received an intestinal transplant.

The chain couples TRBV5-6 to TRBJ2-1, with 8 bases identical to TRBD1. Germline V gene data show CDR1 as SGHDT and CDR2 as YYEEEE. The trim removed 3 bases at V and 7 bases at J, leaving 9 bases unmatched. This CDR3 contains 15 residues. The DNA of the CDR3 is TGTGCCAGCAGCTCCGGACAGGGACCCCTGAATGAGCAGTTCTTC. Amino acid sequence: CASSSGQGPLNEQFF.

The chain is built from TRBV6-5 and TRBJ1-2; D is ambiguous. The CDR3 is 14 amino acids. Germline lookup yields CDR1 MNHEY and CDR2 SVGAGI. Between the trimmed V and J ends, which lost 0 bases and 6 bases, there was a span of 11 bases. The CDR3 protein is CASSYSAGADGYTF. The CDR3 DNA follows: TGTGCCAGCAGTTACTCCGCGGGCGCGGATGGCTACACCTTC.

V is TRBV23-1 and J is TRBJ1-3, with TRBD1 matching 7 bases. TRBV23-1 is identified as an open reading frame with a role that is uncertain. The CDR3 has 16 residues. The trim removed 4 bases at V and 0 bases at J, leaving 6 bases unmatched. The CDR3 DNA follows: TGCGCCAGCAGTCGAGCGACAGGGCGCTCTGGAAACACCATATATTTT. Its protein is CASSRATGRSGNTIYF.

Concerning this clone itself: The sample contains more than one DNA sequence encoding this CDR3. The CDR3 bases are TGTGCCAGCAGCTTCGGGACAGGGAACTATGGCTACACCTTC. Residues: CASSFGTGNYGYTF. The V and J genes are TRBV11-2 and TRBJ1-2; 9 bases align to TRBD1. The trim removed 3 bases at V and 2 bases at J, leaving 1 base unmatched. Germline CDR1 is SGHAT and CDR2 is FQNNGV. The CDR3 length is 14 residues.

The chain combines TRBV2 with TRBJ1-5; maybe TRBD1 (5 bases). Germline V gene data show CDR1 as SNHLY and CDR2 as FYNNEI. This CDR3 comprises 16 residues. V lost 6 bases, J lost 2 bases, and 17 bases lay in between. In DNA form, the CDR3 reads TGTGCCAGCAGAGGGACTGGATCGTTAGGCAATCAGCCCCAGCATTTT. As protein: CASRGTGSLGNQPQHF.

This chain uses TRBV5-4 with TRBJ2-7; TRBD2 aligns across 8 bases. CDR3 length: 14 amino acids. Germline V gene lookup returns CDR1 SGHNT and CDR2 YYREEE (reference sequence). V shed 1 base, J shed 2 bases, and the junction held 2 bases outside the gene matches. CDR3 loop: CASSLSGGAYEQYF. CDR3 DNA: TGTGCCAGCAGCTTGTCCGGGGGGGCCTACGAGCAGTACTTC.

V gene TRBV7-9 combines with J gene TRBJ1-1, with a possible D match to TRBD1 (6 bases). Between the trimmed V and J ends, which lost 8 bases and 5 bases, there was a span of 12 bases. In germline, CDR1 is SEHNR, CDR2 FQNEAQ (reference sequence). The CDR3 contains 12 residues. The CDR3 sequence: CASRWGQTEAFF. For the CDR3, the DNA is TGTGCCAGCCGATGGGGGCAGACTGAAGCTTTCTTT. The complete variable domain, with remaining parts taken from reference TRBV7-9 and TRBJ1-1, reads DTGVSQNPRHKITKRGQNVTFRCDPISEHNRLYWYRQTLGQGPEFLTYFQNEAQLEKSRLLSDRFSAERPKGSFSTLEIQRTEQGDSAMYLCASRWGQTEAFFGQGTRLTVV.

This clone was observed once. The genes are TRBV18 and TRBJ2-1; TRBD1 might be the D (5 bases). From germline, CDR1 is KGHSH and CDR2 LQKENI. V lost 2 bases and J 7 bases, leaving 6 bases between the germline ends. The CDR3 loop spans 12 amino acids. The CDR3: CASSPSGNEQFF. The CDR3 nucleotides are TGTGCCAGCTCACCATCAGGGAATGAGCAGTTCTTC.

The chain has TRBV6-5 and TRBJ2-7, with 13 bases aligning to TRBD2. J gave up 2 bases and V 1 base, and 2 bases lay outside the gene matches. This CDR3 has 16 amino acids. The germline gives CDR1 MNHEY, CDR2 SVGAGI. The DNA of the CDR3 is TGTGCCAGCAGTTACTTGGGACTAGCGGGGACCTACGAGCAGTACTTC. This sequence encodes CASSYLGLAGTYEQYF.

This sequence joins TRBV7-8 and TRBJ1-2; weak D call: TRBD1 (5 bases). The CDR3 extends over 11 amino acids. V lost 1 base, J lost 13 bases, and 10 bases lay in between. Germline loops: CDR1 SGHVS, CDR2 FQNEAQ. The CDR3 protein is CASSLEAGPTF. CDR3 DNA: TGTGCCAGCAGCTTAGAGGCAGGGCCCACCTTC.

The J gene is TRBJ2-3, the V gene TRBV5-1, with D tentatively TRBD1 (6 bases). The CDR3 contains 14 residues. Germline assignment: CDR1 SGHRS and CDR2 YFSETQ. V lost 2 bases, J lost 3 bases, and 10 bases lay in between. The CDR3, as DNA: TGCGCCAGCAGCTTAAGGGGACAAACAGATACGCAGTATTTT. It translates to CASSLRGQTDTQYF.

The chain uses TRBV7-9 and TRBJ2-2; tentatively, D is TRBD2 (5 bases). Trimming cost V 7 bases and J 4 bases, with 13 bases left between them. The germline V gene encodes CDR1 SEHNR and CDR2 FQNEAQ (reference sequence). The CDR3 is 14 amino acids. The CDR3 is CASTTEGRTGELFF. CDR3 coding DNA: TGTGCCAGCACCACAGAGGGCCGCACCGGGGAGCTGTTTTTT.

The gene calls are TRBV27 and TRBJ1-4, with D unresolved. CDR3 length equals 14 residues. The germline V gene has CDR1 MNHEY and CDR2 SMNVEV (reference sequence). Trimming pared 2 bases from V and 7 bases from J, leaving 11 bases between. CDR3 in amino acids: CASSLGWASEKLFF. The CDR3 region has the DNA TGTGCCAGCAGTTTAGGTTGGGCCAGTGAAAAACTGTTTTTT. The variable domain in full, with the rest retrieved from reference TRBV27 and TRBJ1-4, is EAQVTQNPRYLITVTGKKLTVTCSQNMNHEYMSWYRQDPGLGLRQIYYSMNVEVTDKGDVPEGYKVSRKEKRNFPLILESPSPNQTSLYFCASSLGWASEKLFFGSGTQLSVL.

The chain couples TRBV28 to TRBJ2-5, with 8 bases matching TRBD2. Trimming cost V 3 bases and J 4 bases; bases outside gene matches: 4. The CDR3 has 14 amino acids. Germline V gene lookup returns CDR1 MDHEN and CDR2 SYDVKM. The CDR3 spells CASSFGLAGETQYF. The CDR3 DNA is TGTGCCAGCAGTTTTGGGCTAGCGGGAGAGACCCAGTACTTC.

The gene calls are TRBV4-3 and TRBJ2-7; TRBD2 is a possible D gene (6 bases). Germline loops: CDR1 LGHNA, CDR2 YSLEER. Trimming shortened V by 0 bases and J by 3 bases, and 15 bases separated the two germline ends. The CDR3 is 16 residues long. The CDR3 nucleotides read TGCGCCAGCAGCCAAGATGGAGGGGCGGCCCTCTACGAGCAGTACTTC. Translation: CASSQDGGAALYEQYF.

The chain has TRBV7-2 and TRBJ2-2, with 9 positions matching TRBD2. With V trimmed by 3 bases and J by 4 bases, 3 bases remained unmatched. CDR3 size: 15 residues. Germline V gives CDR1 SGHTA, CDR2 FQGNSA. This CDR3 is CASSFNSGSTGELFF. The CDR3 nucleotides are TGTGCCAGCAGCTTCAATAGCGGGAGCACCGGGGAGCTGTTTTTT.

The genes are TRBV11-2 and TRBJ2-7; D possibly corresponds to TRBD1 (5 bases). Germline values: CDR1 SGHAT, CDR2 FQNNGV. V was trimmed by 0 bases and J by 2 bases, leaving 11 bases between them. The CDR3 is 15 residues long. Here the CDR3 DNA reads TGTGCCAGCAGCTTAGACCCAGGGTCGACCTACGAGCAGTACTTC. This translates into CASSLDPGSTYEQYF. The full variable domain, its missing parts supplied by reference TRBV11-2 and TRBJ2-7, is EAGVAQSPRYKIIEKRQSVAFWCNPISGHATLYWYQQILGQGPKLLIQFQNNGVVDDSQLPKDRFSAERLKGVDSTLKIQPAKLEDSAVYLCASSLDPGSTYEQYFGPGTRLTVT.

The chain has TRBV15 and TRBJ2-5; 7 bases are shared with TRBD1. The CDR3 covers 20 residues. Per the germline V gene, CDR1 is LNHNV and CDR2 is YYDKDF (reference sequence). The V and J ends lost 1 base and 1 base, in that order; junction bases with no gene match: 18. The CDR3 protein is CATSRGGGFPTGALQETQYF. CDR3 DNA sequence: TGTGCCACCAGCAGAGGAGGTGGATTTCCTACAGGGGCCCTCCAAGAGACCCAGTACTTC.

V usage is TRBV5-1 and J usage is TRBJ2-5; 8 positions agree with TRBD1. V lost 4 bases to trimming and J lost 2 bases; unmatched junction nucleotides: 4. There are 14 residues in the CDR3. Per germline, CDR1 SGHRS and CDR2 YFSETQ. CDR3 amino acids: CASSQGQGQETQYF. The CDR3 region has the DNA TGCGCCAGCAGCCAAGGACAGGGACAAGAGACCCAGTACTTC.

The CDR3: CASSPFEAGAYNEQFF. In DNA form, the CDR3 reads TGTGCCAGCAGCCCGTTCGAAGCGGGAGCCTACAATGAGCAGTTCTTC. This rearrangement joins TRBV5-8 to TRBJ2-1, with TRBD2 identical over 8 bases. Losses at the gene ends were 4 bases for V and 2 bases for J; bases not matched to a gene: 8. CDR1 is SGHTS and CDR2 is YDEGEE in the germline V gene. There are 16 residues in the CDR3.

The chain has TRBV27 and TRBJ2-7; 7 nucleotides match TRBD2. CDR3 length equals 13 residues. Germline V lookup: CDR1 MNHEY, CDR2 SMNVEV (reference sequence). V was clipped by 1 base and J by 5 bases; unmatched bases: 2. The CDR3 reads CASSLLGRDEQYF. The DNA of the CDR3 is TGTGCCAGCAGTTTATTGGGGAGGGACGAGCAGTACTTC.

This clone appeared a few times. The chain links TRBV2 to TRBJ2-7; a weak D match, TRBD1 (5 bases). V lost 7 bases and J lost 2, with 9 bases in between. This CDR3 spans 12 amino acids. Germline CDR1 is SNHLY and CDR2 is FYNNEI. The CDR3: CASIHRTYEQYF. The CDR3 nucleotides are TGTGCCAGCATTCACAGGACCTACGAGCAGTACTTC.

The V call is TRBV29-1, the J call TRBJ2-1; TRBD1 matches 8 bases. This CDR3 region has 15 residues. Losses at the gene ends were 6 bases for V and 4 bases for J; bases not matched to a gene: 11. Germline assignment: CDR1 SQVTM and CDR2 ANQGSEA. CDR3 in amino acids: CSVPGQGARYNEQFF. CDR3 nucleotides: TGCAGCGTCCCAGGGCAGGGGGCTAGATACAATGAGCAGTTCTTC.